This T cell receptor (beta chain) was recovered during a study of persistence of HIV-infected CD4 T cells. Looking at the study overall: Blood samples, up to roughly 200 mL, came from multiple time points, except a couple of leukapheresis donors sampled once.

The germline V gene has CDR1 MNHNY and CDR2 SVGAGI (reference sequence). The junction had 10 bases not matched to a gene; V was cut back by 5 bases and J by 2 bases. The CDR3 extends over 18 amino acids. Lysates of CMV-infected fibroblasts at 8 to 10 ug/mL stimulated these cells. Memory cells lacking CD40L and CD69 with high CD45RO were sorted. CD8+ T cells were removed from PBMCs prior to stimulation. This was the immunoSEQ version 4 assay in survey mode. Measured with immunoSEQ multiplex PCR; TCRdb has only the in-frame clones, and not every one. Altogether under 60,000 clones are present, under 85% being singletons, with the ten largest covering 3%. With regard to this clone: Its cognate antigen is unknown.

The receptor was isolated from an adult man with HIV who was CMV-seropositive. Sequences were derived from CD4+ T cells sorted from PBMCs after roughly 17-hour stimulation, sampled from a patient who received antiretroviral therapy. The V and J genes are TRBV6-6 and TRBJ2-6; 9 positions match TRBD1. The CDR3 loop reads CASSLRGTGYPGANVLTF. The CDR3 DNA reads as TGTGCCAGCAGTCTACGGGGGACAGGGTATCCTGGGGCCAACGTCCTGACTTTC.